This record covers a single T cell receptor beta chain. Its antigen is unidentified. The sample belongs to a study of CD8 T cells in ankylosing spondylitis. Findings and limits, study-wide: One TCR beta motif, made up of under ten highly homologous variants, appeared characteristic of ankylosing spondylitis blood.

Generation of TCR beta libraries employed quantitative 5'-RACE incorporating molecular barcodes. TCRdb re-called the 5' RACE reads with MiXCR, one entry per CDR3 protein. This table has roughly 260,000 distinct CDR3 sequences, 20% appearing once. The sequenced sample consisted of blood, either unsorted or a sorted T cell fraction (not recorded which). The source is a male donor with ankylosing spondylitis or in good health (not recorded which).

This CDR3 reads CASTEYSSGNNEQFF. The CDR3, as DNA: TGTGCCAGCACCGAGTATTCTAGCGGGAACAATGAGCAGTTCTTC. The J gene is TRBJ2-1, the V gene TRBV13; 9 bases align to TRBD2. The germline V gene encodes CDR1 PRHDT and CDR2 FYEKMQ (reference sequence). CDR3 length: 15 amino acids. V was pared by 7 bases and J by 5 bases, with 9 bases of the junction left unmatched.